These 10 T cell receptor beta chains were all obtained from the same sample, sequenced in a study of cytomegalovirus exposure and HLA in healthy donors. The PCR was carried out with 60 Vbeta primers and 13 Jbeta primers. Measured with immunoSEQ multiplex PCR; TCRdb has only the in-frame clones, and not every one. Among 90,000 to 110,000 clones listed, 69% were seen once. Material for sequencing was PBMCs. These receptor sequences come from a man aged 25 to 45 in good health and CMV-seronegative.

This clone has a handful of counts. The V gene is TRBV7-9, the J gene TRBJ2-5, with D maybe TRBD1 (6 bases). This CDR3 region has 10 residues. Looked up from germline, CDR1 is SEHNR and CDR2 is FQNEAQ (reference sequence). The V gene lost 8 bases and the J gene lost 5 bases, with 6 bases spanning the gap. In DNA form, the CDR3 reads TGTGCCAGCCAGGGGGAGACCCAGTACTTC. Translated, it gives CASQGETQYF.

The V and J genes are TRBV28 and TRBJ1-5, with a possible D match to TRBD1 (5 bases). This CDR3 contains 13 residues. The ends were cut back, 3 bases at V and 7 bases at J, with 10 bases in the middle. Germline CDR1 MDHEN, CDR2 SYDVKM. CDR3 DNA: TGTGCCAGCAGTTTGTCAGGGTACCAGCCCCAGCATTTT. It translates to CASSLSGYQPQHF. The variable domain in full, completed from reference TRBV28 and TRBJ1-5, reads DVKVTQSSRYLVKRTGEKVFLECVQDMDHENMFWYRQDPGLGLRLIYFSYDVKMKEKGDIPEGYSVSREKKERFSLILESASTNQTSMYLCASSLSGYQPQHFGDGTRLSIL.

The chain employs TRBV9 and TRBJ2-1; 8 nucleotides line up with TRBD2. J was trimmed by 3 bases and V by 0 bases; bases with no gene match: 8. Germline lookup yields CDR1 SGDLS and CDR2 YYNGEE. The CDR3 totals 17 residues. The CDR3 protein is CASSVGAGTRSYNEQFF. DNA of the CDR3: TGTGCCAGCAGCGTAGGAGCCGGGACTAGAAGCTACAATGAGCAGTTCTTC.

This rearrangement joins TRBV5-1 to TRBJ1-4, with TRBD1 matching 9 bases. The CDR3 consists of 16 residues. J gave up 4 bases and V 3 bases, and 7 bases lay outside the gene matches. In germline, CDR1 is SGHRS, CDR2 YFSETQ. CDR3 protein: CASSYHWGQGNEKLFF. The CDR3 DNA follows: TGCGCCAGCAGCTACCACTGGGGACAGGGTAATGAAAAACTGTTTTTT.

V usage is TRBV7-9 and J usage is TRBJ2-3; the D is unclear. This CDR3 is 14 amino acids long. CDR1 is SEHNR, CDR2 FQNEAQ, per germline (reference sequence). V was shortened by 1 base and J by 4 bases, with 9 bases between the two germline ends. For the CDR3, the DNA is TGTGCCAGCAGCTTAGAACCAGGCGCAGATACGCAGTATTTT. It specifies CASSLEPGADTQYF.

The chain combines TRBV6-5 with TRBJ1-2; D might be TRBD1 (6 bases). The V end was cut by 4 bases, the J end by 8 bases, with 8 bases between. The CDR3 totals 11 residues. The germline gives CDR1 MNHEY, CDR2 SVGAGI. The CDR3 DNA sequence: TGTGCCAGCAGTTCAGGGGTGGGCTACACCTTC. It codes for CASSSGVGYTF.

The J gene is TRBJ2-3, the V gene TRBV11-2, with 7 positions matching TRBD2. The CDR3 has 17 amino acids. From germline, CDR1 is SGHAT and CDR2 FQNNGV. J lost 2 bases, V lost 1 base, and 9 bases had no gene match. CDR3 nucleotides: TGTGCCAGCAGCTTAGCCCCAGCGGGAACTCTCACAGATACGCAGTATTTT. Protein product: CASSLAPAGTLTDTQYF.

The count of this clone is one. The chain employs TRBV6-5 and TRBJ2-7, with 9 bases fitting TRBD2. V shed 5 bases, J shed 7 bases, and the junction held 6 bases outside the gene matches. The germline gives CDR1 MNHEY, CDR2 SVGAGI. The CDR3 contains 13 residues. This chain's CDR3 is CASSTPAGGEQYF. In nucleotides, the CDR3 is TGTGCCAGCAGTACCCCCGCGGGAGGGGAGCAGTACTTC.

This clone was counted a few times. This chain links TRBV10-3 with TRBJ2-1; possibly TRBD1 for D (5 bases). In germline, CDR1 is ENHRY, CDR2 SYGVKD. Trimming shortened V by 3 bases and J by 8 bases, and 17 bases separated the two germline ends. This CDR3 comprises 15 residues. CDR3 DNA: TGTGCCATCAGTGATTGGTCCAAGGGGTGGGATGAGCAGTTCTTC. It yields the protein CAISDWSKGWDEQFF.

CDR3 residues: CASSVTSLGSTGELFF. DNA for the CDR3: TGTGCCAGCAGCGTAACTTCGTTGGGGAGCACCGGGGAGCTGTTTTTT. The chain carries TRBV9 and TRBJ2-2; possibly TRBD2 for D (5 bases). Trimming left V 1 base short and J 4 bases short, with 14 bases between. CDR3 length: 16 residues. In germline, CDR1 is SGDLS, CDR2 YYNGEE.